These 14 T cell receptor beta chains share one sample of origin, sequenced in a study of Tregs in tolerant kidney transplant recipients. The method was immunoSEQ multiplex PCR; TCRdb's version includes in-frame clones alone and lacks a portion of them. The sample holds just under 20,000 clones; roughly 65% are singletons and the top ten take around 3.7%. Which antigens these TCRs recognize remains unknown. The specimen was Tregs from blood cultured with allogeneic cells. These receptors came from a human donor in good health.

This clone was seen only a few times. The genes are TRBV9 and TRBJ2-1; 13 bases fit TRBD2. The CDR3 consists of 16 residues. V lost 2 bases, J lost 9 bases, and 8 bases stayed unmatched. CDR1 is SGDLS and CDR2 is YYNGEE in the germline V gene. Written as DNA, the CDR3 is TGTGCCAGCAGCGTCCCGGGACTAGCGGGGTTGGGTGAGCAGTTCTTC. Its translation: CASSVPGLAGLGEQFF.

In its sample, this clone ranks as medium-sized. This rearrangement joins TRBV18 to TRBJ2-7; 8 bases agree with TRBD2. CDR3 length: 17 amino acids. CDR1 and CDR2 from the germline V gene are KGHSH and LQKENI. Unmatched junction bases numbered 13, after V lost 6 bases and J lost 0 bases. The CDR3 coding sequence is TGTGCCAGCTCCGCGGGGGGTAGCGGGGTCCCCTCCTACGAGCAGTACTTC. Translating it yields CASSAGGSGVPSYEQYF.

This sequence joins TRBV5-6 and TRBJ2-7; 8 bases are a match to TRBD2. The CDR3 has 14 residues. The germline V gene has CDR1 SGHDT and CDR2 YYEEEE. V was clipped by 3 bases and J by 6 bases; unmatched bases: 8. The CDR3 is CASSSVQRGTEQYF. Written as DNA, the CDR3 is TGTGCCAGCAGCTCGGTCCAGCGGGGGACCGAGCAGTACTTC.

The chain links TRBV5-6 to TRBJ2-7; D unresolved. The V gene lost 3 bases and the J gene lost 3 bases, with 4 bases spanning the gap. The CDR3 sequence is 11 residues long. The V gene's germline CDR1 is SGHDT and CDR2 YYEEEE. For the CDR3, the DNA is TGTGCCAGCAGCTCCTACTACGAGCAGTACTTC. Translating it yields CASSSYYEQYF.

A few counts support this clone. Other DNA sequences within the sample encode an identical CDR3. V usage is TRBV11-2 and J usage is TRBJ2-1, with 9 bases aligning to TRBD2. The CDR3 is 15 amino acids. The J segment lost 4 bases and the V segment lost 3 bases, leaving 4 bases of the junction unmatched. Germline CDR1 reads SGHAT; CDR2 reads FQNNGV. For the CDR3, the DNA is TGTGCCAGCAGCTTGGGTAGCGGGGGATACAATGAGCAGTTCTTC. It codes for CASSLGSGGYNEQFF.

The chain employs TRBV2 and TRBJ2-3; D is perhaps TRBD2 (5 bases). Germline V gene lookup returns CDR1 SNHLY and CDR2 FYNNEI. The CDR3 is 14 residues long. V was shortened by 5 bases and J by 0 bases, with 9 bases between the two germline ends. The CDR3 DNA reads TGTGCCAGCAGTAGAGGGCTGAGCACAGATACGCAGTATTTT. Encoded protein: CASSRGLSTDTQYF.

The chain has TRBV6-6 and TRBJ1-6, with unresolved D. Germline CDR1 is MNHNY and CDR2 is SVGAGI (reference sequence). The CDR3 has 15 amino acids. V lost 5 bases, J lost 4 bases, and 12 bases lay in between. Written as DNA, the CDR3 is TGTGCCAGCAGTAAAGGCACGGTTTATAATTCACCCCTCCACTTT. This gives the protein CASSKGTVYNSPLHF.

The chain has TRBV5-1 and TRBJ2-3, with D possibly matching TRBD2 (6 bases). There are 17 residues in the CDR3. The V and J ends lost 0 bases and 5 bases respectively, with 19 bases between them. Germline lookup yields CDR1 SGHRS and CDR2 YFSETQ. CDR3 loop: CASSLEGLHLGGDTQYF. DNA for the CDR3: TGCGCCAGCAGCTTGGAGGGACTCCATCTCGGGGGAGATACGCAGTATTTT.

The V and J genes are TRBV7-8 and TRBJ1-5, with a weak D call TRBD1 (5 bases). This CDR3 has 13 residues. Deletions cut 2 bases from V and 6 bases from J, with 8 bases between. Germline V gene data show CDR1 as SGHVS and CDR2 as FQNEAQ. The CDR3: CASSLSGVQPQHF. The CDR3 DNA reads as TGTGCCAGCAGCTTATCGGGGGTTCAGCCCCAGCATTTT.

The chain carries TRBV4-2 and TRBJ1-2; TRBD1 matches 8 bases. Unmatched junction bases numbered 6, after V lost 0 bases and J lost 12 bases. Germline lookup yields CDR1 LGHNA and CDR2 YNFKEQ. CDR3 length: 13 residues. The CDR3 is CASSQDRDRSNTF. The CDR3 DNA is TGTGCCAGCAGCCAAGATCGGGACAGGTCCAACACCTTC.

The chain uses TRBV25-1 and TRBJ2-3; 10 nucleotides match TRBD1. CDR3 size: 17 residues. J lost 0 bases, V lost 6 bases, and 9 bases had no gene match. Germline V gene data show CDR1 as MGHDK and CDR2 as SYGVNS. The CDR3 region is CASSGTGVSPSTDTQYF. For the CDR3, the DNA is TGTGCCAGCAGCGGGACAGGGGTATCCCCTAGCACAGATACGCAGTATTTT.

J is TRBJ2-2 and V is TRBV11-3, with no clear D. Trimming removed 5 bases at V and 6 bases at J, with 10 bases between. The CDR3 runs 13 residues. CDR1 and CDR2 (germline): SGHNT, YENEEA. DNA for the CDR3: TGTGCCAGCAGCCATGAGGCACCCGGGGAGCTGTTTTTT. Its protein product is CASSHEAPGELFF. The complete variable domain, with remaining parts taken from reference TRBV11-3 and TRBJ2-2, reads EAGVVQSPRYKIIEKKQPVAFWCNPISGHNTLYWYLQNLGQGPELLIRYENEEAVDDSQLPKDRFSAERLKGVDSTLKIQPAELGDSAVYLCASSHEAPGELFFGEGSRLTVL.

The DNA for the CDR3 is TGTGCCAGCCGTCAAGGACTAGTGGGTGAGACCCAGTACTTC. It encodes CASRQGLVGETQYF. The chain uses TRBV7-8 and TRBJ2-5; 7 bases map to TRBD2. The CDR3 spans 14 residues. The germline CDR1 and CDR2 sequences are SGHVS and FQNEAQ. The V and J ends lost 8 bases and 5 bases, in that order; junction bases with no gene match: 11.

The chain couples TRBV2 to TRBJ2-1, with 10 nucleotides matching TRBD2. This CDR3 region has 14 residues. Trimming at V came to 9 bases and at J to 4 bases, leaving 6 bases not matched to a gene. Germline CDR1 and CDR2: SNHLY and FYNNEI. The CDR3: CARLAGGPYNEQFF. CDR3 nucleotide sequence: TGTGCCAGATTAGCGGGAGGACCATACAATGAGCAGTTCTTC.